The entry that follows covers one T cell receptor beta chain sequence. The count of this clone is one. No cognate antigen has been identified for it. Base qualities were left out, and no much larger clone turns up one base away. Using the deep immunoSEQ assay, TCR CDR3 regions were amplified from genomic DNA by multiplex PCR. For each cell subset, the extracted genomic DNA was distributed evenly across all wells of several immunoSEQ 96-well plates, and each plate served as one replicate. For sorted subsets, about 0.2 ug genomic DNA, equal to 25,000 to 35,000 T cell genomes, was loaded into each replicate PCR. The purified libraries were quantified using a Qubit 3.0 fluorometer, sized with a Bioanalyzer 2100, and then quantified again using the KAPA Library Quantification kit. Each immunoSEQ 96-well plate was sequenced on its own single-read 150-cycle Illumina NextSeq 550 flow cell. The study's own analysis went as follows. The immunoSEQ output contained only junctional sequences without quality scores, so filtering could not match that applied to full-length reads. Sequences were annotated with PyIR, a Python wrapper for IgBLAST v1.9, using IMGT germline references to assign V/J genes and CDR3. Reads were filtered out if the reads had weak V/J assignments (E-value above 1e-6), no CDR3, stop codons, out-of-frame junctions, or ambiguous translated residues. A V3J clonotype was defined by an identical inferred V gene, J gene, and CDR3 amino acid sequence. Percentage overlap between repertoires was calculated by dividing the number of shared unique clonotypes by the size of the smaller repertoire. Three approaches were used to assess repertoire richness: RTK rarefaction, the Chao1 estimator, and Recon v2.1 estimates of unobserved clonotypes. OLGA was used to compute generation probabilities for all TCRbeta clonotypes that the gDNA method yielded from several donors. In its TCRdb copy, this immuneACCESS table keeps in-frame sequences only and misses some clones. Where compared with another copy, unresolved V genes explain less than half of these, and the others have no known cause. The V and J calls and clone size come from that table; D and trimming were worked out from the DNA. The sample has 800,000 or so clones on record, 95% to 97% of them singletons. Under 0.25% of the sample comes from the top ten.

CD8 naive samples were CD45RO-negative cells positively selected for CCR7, giving a CD45RA+CCR7+ population that excluded TemRA cells. Donors were healthy HIV-negative adults with no recently reported acute infections or vaccinations. Every donor was a Caucasian adult living in Nashville, Tennessee, USA. Blood was collected by leukapheresis, and PBMCs were isolated by Ficoll-Histopaque density gradient centrifugation and then cryopreserved in liquid nitrogen vapor phase. Purity and quantity of every magnetically sorted T cell population were checked by analytical flow cytometry. Genomic DNA was isolated from each sorted fraction and quantified by UV absorbance on a Nanodrop 2000c. CDR1 is given as MNHEY and CDR2 as SVGAGI, both from the germline V gene. From V the trimming removes 0 bases and from J it removes 6 bases, while the gene matches leave 7 bases of the junction unaccounted for. The cysteine opens and the phenylalanine closes a CDR3 of 16 amino acids. Left in the record is the CDR3 DNA by itself, 48 bases read in frame from the first base.

This specimen comes from a study of shared clonotypes between healthy human individuals (dated by TCRdb to 2020 to 2022). Study-level background: A couple of women and a few men aged 18 to 49 years were included in the cohort. For each donor, CD4 naive and CD4 memory were each given three plates, CD8 naive was given two plates, and CD8 memory was given one plate. The study deeply sequenced blood TCR repertoires of about 5 healthy adults to estimate repertoire size and the extent of clonotype sharing between individuals. Different laboratories and diverse techniques were used to prepare libraries and sequence TCR repertoires, to increase sequencing depth and limit assay-specific biases. Per donor, leukapheresis produced somewhere between about 0.85 and 9.5 billion PBMCs. Broad study findings and their caveats: Approximately 5% of naive CD4, 3.5% of naive CD8, approximately 2% of memory CD4, and over 0.35% of memory CD8 clonotypes were shared across four donors. Based on pairwise subsampling, the degree of clonotype sharing among donors was expected to be affected by sequencing depth. Naive subsets generally had larger estimated clonotype richness than memory subsets. Incomplete sequencing was indicated by rarefaction of sorted-subset datasets, despite the large sequencing depth. Compared with non-shared clonotypes, clonotypes shared by all four sorted-subset donors had higher generation probabilities. Sampling was limited to blood, and TCR repertoires in tissue likely differ from TCR repertoires in blood. Because the study included only a small number of donors, the genetic and exposure-history diversity represented was limited.

Sequencing used naive CD8+ T cells sorted from blood. The cell subset or site label here, explained by the study, means: CD45RA+CCR7+. This TCR derives from a man in his thirties or forties in good health. The chain is encoded by TRBV6-5 joined to TRBJ2-1, with TRBD1 matching 8 junction bases. The nucleotides are TGTGCCAGCAGTTACTCGCAGTGGACAGGGCCCAATGAGCAGTTCTTC. It specifies CASSYSQWTGPNEQFF.